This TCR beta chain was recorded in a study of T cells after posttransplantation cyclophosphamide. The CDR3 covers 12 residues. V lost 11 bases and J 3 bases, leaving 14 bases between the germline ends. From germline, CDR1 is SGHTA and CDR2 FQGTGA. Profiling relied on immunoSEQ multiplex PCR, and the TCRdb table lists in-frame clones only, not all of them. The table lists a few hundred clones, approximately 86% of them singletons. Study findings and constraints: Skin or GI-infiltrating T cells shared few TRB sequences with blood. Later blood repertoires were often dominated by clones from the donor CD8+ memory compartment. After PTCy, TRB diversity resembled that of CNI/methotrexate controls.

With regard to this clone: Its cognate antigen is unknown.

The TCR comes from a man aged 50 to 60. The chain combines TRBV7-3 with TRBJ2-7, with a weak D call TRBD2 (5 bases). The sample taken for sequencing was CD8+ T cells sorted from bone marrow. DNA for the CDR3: TGTGCCTTCGTCGGGGAAGACTACGAGCAGTACTTC. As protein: CAFVGEDYEQYF.